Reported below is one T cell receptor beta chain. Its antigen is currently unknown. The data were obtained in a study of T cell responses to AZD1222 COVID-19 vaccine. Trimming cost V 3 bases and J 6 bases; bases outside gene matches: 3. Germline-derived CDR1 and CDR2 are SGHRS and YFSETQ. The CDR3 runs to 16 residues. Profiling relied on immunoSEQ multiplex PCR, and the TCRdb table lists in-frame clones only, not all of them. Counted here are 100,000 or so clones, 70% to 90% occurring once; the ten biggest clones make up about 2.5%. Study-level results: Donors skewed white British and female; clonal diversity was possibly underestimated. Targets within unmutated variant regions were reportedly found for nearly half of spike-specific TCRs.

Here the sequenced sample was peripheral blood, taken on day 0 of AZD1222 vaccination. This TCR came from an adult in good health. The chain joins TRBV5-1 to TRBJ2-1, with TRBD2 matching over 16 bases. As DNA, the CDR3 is TGCGCCAGCAGCTGGGGGACTAGCGGGAGGGCCAATGAGCAGTTCTTC. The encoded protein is CASSWGTSGRANEQFF.